This is a list of T cell receptor beta chains from one sample in a study of molecular identifiers for immune sequencing clone quantification. TCRdb recomputed calls from the PCR reads with MiXCR, one row per CDR3 protein. The data hold some 590,000 distinct CDR3 sequences, with around 25% observed a single time. The sample comprised naive CD8+ T cells from blood, with Jurkat cell RNA spiked in. The receptor source for this set is a human donor in good health. Some libraries in this study had Jurkat cell RNA spiked in. Both conserved end residues are part of each CDR3. The order of the fields is clone size, V gene, J gene, D gene, CDR3 DNA, CDR3 protein. The D gene is left open where the match is weak. Clone size is given for some rows only: seen once, a few or many times, or a class if the clone is expanded.

>few|TRBV30|TRBJ2-3|.
TGTGCCTGGAGTGTGCTAGCCGACCCTAGCACAGATACGCAGTATTTT
CAWSVLADPSTDTQYF
>.|TRBV5-6|TRBJ1-4|.
TGTGCCAGCAGCTTGGCGGGGAACTGGGTTTTT
CASSLAGNWVF
>.|TRBV6-2/TRBV6-3|TRBJ2-7|TRBD1
TGTGCCAGCAGTTACTTACGCCCCGGACAGGGGAGCTCCTACGAGCAGTACTTC
CASSYLRPGQGSSYEQYF
>.|TRBV30|TRBJ2-7|.
TGTGCCTGGAGTGTTAGACTAGCCTACGAGCAGTACTTC
CAWSVRLAYEQYF
>many|TRBV6-5|TRBJ1-1|TRBD1
TGTGCCAGCAGTTACCGATACGACAGGGGACTGAACACTGAAGCTTTCTTT
CASSYRYDRGLNTEAFF
>many|TRBV28|TRBJ2-5|TRBD1
TGTGCCAGCAGTTCCGTTGAGACAGGGGGGACCCAGTACTTC
CASSSVETGGTQYF
>many|TRBV29-1|TRBJ1-4|TRBD1
TGCAGCGTTGAAGCCACAGGGGGTCTAGAACTGTTTTTT
CSVEATGGLELFF
>.|TRBV6-2/TRBV6-3|TRBJ2-7|.
TGTGCCAGCCGGGGAGGAGACAGGTTCTCCTACGAGCAGTACTTC
CASRGGDRFSYEQYF
>many|TRBV4-1|TRBJ2-7|.
TGCGCCAGCAGCCAAGGGCCCCGGACAGCTCGCGAGCAGTACTTC
CASSQGPRTAREQYF
>few|TRBV9|TRBJ2-1|.
TGTGCCAGCAGCGTAGGAGAATACAATGAGCAGTTCTTC
CASSVGEYNEQFF
>.|TRBV15|TRBJ2-7|TRBD2
TGTGCCACCAGCCCCTCCCGGACTAGCAGCCACGAGCAGTACTTC
CATSPSRTSSHEQYF
>many|TRBV30|TRBJ1-1|.
TGTGCCTGGAGTGTCGGCGGGTTCACTGAAGCTTTCTTT
CAWSVGGFTEAFF